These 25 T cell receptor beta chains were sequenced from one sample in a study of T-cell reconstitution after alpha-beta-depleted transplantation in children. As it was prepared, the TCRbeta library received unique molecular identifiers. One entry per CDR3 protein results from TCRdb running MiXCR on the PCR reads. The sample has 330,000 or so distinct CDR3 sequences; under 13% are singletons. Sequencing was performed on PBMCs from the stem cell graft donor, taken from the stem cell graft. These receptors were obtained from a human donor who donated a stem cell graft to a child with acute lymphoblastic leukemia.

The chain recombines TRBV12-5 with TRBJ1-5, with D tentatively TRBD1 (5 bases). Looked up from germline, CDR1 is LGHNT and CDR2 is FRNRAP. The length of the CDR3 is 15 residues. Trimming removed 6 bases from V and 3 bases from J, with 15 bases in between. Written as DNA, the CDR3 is TGTGCTAGTGGCCTCGGCAGGGCCTACAATCAGCCCCAGCATTTT. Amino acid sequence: CASGLGRAYNQPQHF.

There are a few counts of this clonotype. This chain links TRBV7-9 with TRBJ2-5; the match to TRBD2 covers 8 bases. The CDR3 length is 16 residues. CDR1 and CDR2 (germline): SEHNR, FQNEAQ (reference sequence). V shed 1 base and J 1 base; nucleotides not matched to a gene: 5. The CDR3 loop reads CASSLGLALLQETQYF. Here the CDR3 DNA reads TGTGCCAGCAGCTTAGGACTAGCGCTCCTCCAAGAGACCCAGTACTTC.

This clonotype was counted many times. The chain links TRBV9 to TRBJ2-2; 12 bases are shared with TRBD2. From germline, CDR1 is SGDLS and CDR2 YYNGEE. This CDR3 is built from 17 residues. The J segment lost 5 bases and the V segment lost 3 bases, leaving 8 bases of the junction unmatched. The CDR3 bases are TGTGCCAGCAGCGCGACTAGCGGGAGAACCGAAACCGGGGAGCTGTTTTTT. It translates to CASSATSGRTETGELFF.

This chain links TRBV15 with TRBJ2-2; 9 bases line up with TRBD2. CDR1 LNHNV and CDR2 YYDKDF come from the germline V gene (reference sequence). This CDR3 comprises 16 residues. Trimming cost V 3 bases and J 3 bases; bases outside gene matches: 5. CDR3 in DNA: TGTGCCACCAGCAGCCTCCGACTAGCGGACACCGGGGAGCTGTTTTTT. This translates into CATSSLRLADTGELFF.

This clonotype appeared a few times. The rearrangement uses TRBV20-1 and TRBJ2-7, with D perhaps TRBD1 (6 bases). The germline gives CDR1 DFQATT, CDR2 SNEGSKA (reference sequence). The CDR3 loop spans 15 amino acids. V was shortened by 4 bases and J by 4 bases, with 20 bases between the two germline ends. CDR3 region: CSANNRDEGFYEQYF. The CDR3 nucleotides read TGCAGTGCTAACAACAGGGACGAGGGGTTTTACGAGCAGTACTTC.

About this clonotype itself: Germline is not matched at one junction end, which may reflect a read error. The CDR3 region has the DNA TGCAGTGCTAATCTCGGCGGGGGCGGGAGGTCGGAGACCCATTACTTC. It codes for CSANLGGGGRSETHYF. This sequence joins TRBV20-1 and TRBJ2-5; 8 positions match TRBD2. This CDR3 is 16 amino acids long. Germline loops: CDR1 DFQATT, CDR2 SNEGSKA (reference sequence).

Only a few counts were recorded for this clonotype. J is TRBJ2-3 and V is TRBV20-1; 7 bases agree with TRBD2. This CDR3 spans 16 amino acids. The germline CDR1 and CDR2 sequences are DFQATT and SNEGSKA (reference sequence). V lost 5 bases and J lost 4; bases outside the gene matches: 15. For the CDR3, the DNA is TGCAGTGCTTCAAAGACGACTAGCACCAACTCAGATACGCAGTATTTT. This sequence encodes CSASKTTSTNSDTQYF.

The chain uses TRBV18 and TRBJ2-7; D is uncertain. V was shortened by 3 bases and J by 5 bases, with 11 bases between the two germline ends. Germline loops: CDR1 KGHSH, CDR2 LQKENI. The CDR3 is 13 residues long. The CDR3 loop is CASSPPLDDEQYF. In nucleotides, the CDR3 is TGTGCCAGCTCACCCCCACTTGACGACGAGCAGTACTTC.

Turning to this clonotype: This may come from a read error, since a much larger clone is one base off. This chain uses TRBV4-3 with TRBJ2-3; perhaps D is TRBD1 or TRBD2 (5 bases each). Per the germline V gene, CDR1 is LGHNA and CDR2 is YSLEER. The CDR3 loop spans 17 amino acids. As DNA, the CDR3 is TGCACCAGCAGCCAAGATTTTCGGCAGGGCGCGCGGGTTACGCAGTATTTT. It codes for CTSSQDFRQGARVTQYF.

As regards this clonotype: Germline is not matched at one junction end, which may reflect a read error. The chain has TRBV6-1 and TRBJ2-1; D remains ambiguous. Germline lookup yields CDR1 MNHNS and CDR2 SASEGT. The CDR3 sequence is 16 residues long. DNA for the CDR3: TGTGCCAGCAGATCAGACGAATTCGGCACCTACCATGAGCAGTTCTTC. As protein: CASRSDEFGTYHEQFF.

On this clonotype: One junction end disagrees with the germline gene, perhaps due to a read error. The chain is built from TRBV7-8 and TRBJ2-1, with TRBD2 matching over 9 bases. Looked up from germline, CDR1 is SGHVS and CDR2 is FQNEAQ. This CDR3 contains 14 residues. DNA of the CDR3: TGTGCCAGCAGCATAGCGGGAGCCCTGGGAGAGCAGTTCTTC. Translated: CASSIAGALGEQFF.

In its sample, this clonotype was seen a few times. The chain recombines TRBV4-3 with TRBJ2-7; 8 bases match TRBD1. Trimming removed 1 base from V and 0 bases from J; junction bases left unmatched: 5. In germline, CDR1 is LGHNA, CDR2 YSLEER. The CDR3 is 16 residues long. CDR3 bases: TGCGCCAGCAGCCAAGGATGGACAGGGAACTCCTACGAGCAGTACTTC. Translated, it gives CASSQGWTGNSYEQYF.

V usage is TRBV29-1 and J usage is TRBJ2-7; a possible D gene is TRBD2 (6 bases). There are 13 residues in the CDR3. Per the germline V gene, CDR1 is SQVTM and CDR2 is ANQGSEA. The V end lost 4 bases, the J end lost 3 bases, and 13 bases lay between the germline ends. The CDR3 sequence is CSVVVGSDYEQYF. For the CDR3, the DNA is TGCAGCGTTGTGGTCGGGAGTGACTACGAGCAGTACTTC.

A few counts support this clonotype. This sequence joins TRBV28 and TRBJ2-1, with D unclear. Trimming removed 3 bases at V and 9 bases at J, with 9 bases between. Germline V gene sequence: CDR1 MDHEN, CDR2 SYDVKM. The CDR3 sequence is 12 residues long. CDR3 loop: CASSLGGREQFF. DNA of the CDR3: TGTGCCAGCAGTTTGGGTGGTCGTGAGCAGTTCTTC.

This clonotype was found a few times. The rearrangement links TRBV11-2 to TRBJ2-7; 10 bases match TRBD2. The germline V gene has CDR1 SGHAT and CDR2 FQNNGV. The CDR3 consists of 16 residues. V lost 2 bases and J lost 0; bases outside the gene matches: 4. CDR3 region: CASSLSRTSGSYEQYF. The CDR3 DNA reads TGTGCCAGCAGCTTAAGTCGGACTAGCGGCTCCTACGAGCAGTACTTC.

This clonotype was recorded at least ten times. CDR3 in DNA: TGTGCCAGTTCCCAGGGGGGAATTGATACAGATACGCAGTATTTT. This gives the protein CASSQGGIDTDTQYF. The rearrangement joins TRBV9 to TRBJ2-3; possibly TRBD1 for D (7 bases). In germline, CDR1 is SGDLS, CDR2 YYNGEE. This CDR3 contains 15 residues. Trimming took off 8 bases at V and 3 bases at J, with 19 bases between the two ends.

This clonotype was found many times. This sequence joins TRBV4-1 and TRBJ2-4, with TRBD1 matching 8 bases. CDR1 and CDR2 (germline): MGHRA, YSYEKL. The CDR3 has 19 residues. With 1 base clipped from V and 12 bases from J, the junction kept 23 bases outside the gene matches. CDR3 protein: CASSQVRTGSFRLPGHQYF. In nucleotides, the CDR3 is TGCGCCAGCAGCCAAGTACGGACAGGGTCTTTTCGACTCCCGGGGCATCAGTACTTC.

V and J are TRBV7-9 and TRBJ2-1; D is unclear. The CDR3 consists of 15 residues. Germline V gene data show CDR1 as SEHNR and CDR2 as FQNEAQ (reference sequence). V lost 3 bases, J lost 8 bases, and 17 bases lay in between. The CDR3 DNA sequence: TGTGCCAGCAGCTTGGGGTTTAGAAACGTGGATGAGCAGTTCTTC. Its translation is CASSLGFRNVDEQFF.

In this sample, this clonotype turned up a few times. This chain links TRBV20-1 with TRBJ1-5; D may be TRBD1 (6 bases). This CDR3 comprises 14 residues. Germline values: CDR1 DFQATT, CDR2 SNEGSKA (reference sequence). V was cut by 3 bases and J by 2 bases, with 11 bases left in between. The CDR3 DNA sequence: TGCAGTGCTAGGGGGGGCTTGGGCAATCAGCCCCAGCATTTT. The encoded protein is CSARGGLGNQPQHF.

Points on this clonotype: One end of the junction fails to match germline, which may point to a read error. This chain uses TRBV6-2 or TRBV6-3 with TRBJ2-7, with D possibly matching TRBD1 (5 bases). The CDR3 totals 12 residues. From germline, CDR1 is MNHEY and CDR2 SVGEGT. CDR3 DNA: TGTGCCGGCAGGGAAGGACGAAGCGAGCAGTACTTC. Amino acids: CAGREGRSEQYF.

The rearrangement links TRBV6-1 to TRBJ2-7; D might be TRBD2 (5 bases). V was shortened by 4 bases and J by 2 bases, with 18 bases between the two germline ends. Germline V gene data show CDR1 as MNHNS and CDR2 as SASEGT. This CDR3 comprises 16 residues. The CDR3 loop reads CASSVNPDRETYEQYF. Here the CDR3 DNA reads TGTGCCAGCAGTGTAAACCCCGACCGGGAAACCTACGAGCAGTACTTC.

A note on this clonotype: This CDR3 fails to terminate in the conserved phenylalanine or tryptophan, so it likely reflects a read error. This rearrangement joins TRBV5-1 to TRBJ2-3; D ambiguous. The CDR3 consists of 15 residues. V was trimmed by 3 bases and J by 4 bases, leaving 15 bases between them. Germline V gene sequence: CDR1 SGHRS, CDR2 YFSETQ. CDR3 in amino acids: CASSYTQEVSDTQYL. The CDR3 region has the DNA TGCGCCAGCAGCTACACTCAAGAAGTATCAGATACGCAGTATTTA.

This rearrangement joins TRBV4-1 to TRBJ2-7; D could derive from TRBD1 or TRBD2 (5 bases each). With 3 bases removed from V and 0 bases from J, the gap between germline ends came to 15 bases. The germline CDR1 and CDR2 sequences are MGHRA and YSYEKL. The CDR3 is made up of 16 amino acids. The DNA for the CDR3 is TGCGCCAGCAGCCACTACGTGGGGGTTCACTCCTACGAGCAGTACTTC. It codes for CASSHYVGVHSYEQYF.

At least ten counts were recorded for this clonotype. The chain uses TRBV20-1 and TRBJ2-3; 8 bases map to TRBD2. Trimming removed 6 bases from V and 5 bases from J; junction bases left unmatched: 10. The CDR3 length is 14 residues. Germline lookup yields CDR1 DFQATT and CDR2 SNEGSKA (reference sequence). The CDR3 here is CSAQRLAYEDTQYF. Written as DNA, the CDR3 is TGCAGTGCCCAAAGACTAGCGTATGAAGATACGCAGTATTTT.

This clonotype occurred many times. CDR3 bases: TGCAGTGCTATCCCACCTGGGGCCAACGTCCTGACTTTC. Translation gives CSAIPPGANVLTF. The gene calls are TRBV20-1 and TRBJ2-6; D is ambiguous. The CDR3 extends over 13 amino acids. The V and J ends lost 4 bases and 2 bases respectively, with 6 bases between them. Germline CDR1 DFQATT, CDR2 SNEGSKA (reference sequence).